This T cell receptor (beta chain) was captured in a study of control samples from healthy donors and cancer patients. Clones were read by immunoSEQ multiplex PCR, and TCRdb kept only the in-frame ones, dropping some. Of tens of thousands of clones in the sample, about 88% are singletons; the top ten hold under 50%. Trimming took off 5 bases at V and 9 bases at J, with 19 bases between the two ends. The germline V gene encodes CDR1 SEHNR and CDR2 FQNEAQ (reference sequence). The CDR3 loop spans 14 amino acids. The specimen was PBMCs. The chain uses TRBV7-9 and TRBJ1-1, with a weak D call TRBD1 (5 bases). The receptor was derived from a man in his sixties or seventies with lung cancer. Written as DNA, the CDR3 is TGTGCCAGCAGCCCAATGACAGTACCATCGAAAGCTTTCTTT. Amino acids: CASSPMTVPSKAFF.